This is a list of T cell receptor beta chains from one sample in a study of blood T cell repertoires in COVID-19. TCRdb's table, derived via immunoSEQ multiplex PCR, lists solely in-frame clones and lacks some. Here the sample spans some 240,000 clones, around 90% being singletons. The material sequenced was peripheral blood. The receptors here all came from a man aged 60 to 75 with COVID-19, enrolled during active disease. Each CDR3 is given with its conserved first and last residue. Each record gives: D gene, clone size, V gene, J gene, CDR3 protein, CDR3 DNA. The D gene is left open where the match is weak. For some rows the clone size is stated as once, few or many, or as a class when expanded; others skip it.

d_gene: -
abundance: few
v_gene: TRBV5-1
j_gene: TRBJ2-1
CDR3aa: CASSFRQGDYEQFF
CDR3nt: TGCGCCAGCAGCTTCAGGCAGGGGGACTATGAGCAGTTCTTC

d_gene: -
abundance: -
v_gene: TRBV5-1
j_gene: TRBJ1-2
CDR3aa: CASRQEGGVSDGYTF
CDR3nt: TGCGCCAGCAGGCAAGAAGGGGGGGTGAGCGATGGCTACACCTTC

d_gene: -
abundance: -
v_gene: TRBV28
j_gene: TRBJ1-6
CDR3aa: CASSPTQGSPLHF
CDR3nt: TGTGCCAGCAGCCCTACTCAGGGTTCACCCCTCCACTTT

d_gene: TRBD2
abundance: -
v_gene: TRBV3-1/TRBV3-2
j_gene: TRBJ2-7
CDR3aa: CASSPLAGGVNEQYF
CDR3nt: TGTGCCAGCAGCCCATTAGCGGGGGGGGTCAACGAGCAGTACTTC

d_gene: TRBD2
abundance: -
v_gene: TRBV3-1/TRBV3-2
j_gene: TRBJ2-2
CDR3aa: CASSPASGGFTGELFF
CDR3nt: TGTGCCAGCAGCCCCGCTAGCGGGGGTTTCACCGGGGAGCTGTTTTTT

d_gene: -
abundance: once
v_gene: TRBV7-2
j_gene: TRBJ2-6
CDR3aa: CASSLALREAGANVLTF
CDR3nt: TGTGCCAGCAGCTTAGCGCTGAGGGAGGCTGGGGCCAACGTCCTGACTTTC

d_gene: -
abundance: -
v_gene: TRBV3-1/TRBV3-2
j_gene: TRBJ2-3
CDR3aa: CASSQDFSDTQYF
CDR3nt: TGTGCCAGCAGCCAAGACTTCTCTGATACGCAGTATTTT

d_gene: TRBD2
abundance: -
v_gene: TRBV7-2
j_gene: TRBJ2-5
CDR3aa: CASSSRGLAGSGSQETQYF
CDR3nt: TGTGCCAGCAGCTCGCGGGGACTAGCGGGATCAGGATCCCAAGAGACCCAGTACTTC

d_gene: TRBD1
abundance: -
v_gene: TRBV6-5
j_gene: TRBJ1-1
CDR3aa: CASRGTGRTEAFF
CDR3nt: TGTGCCAGCAGAGGGACAGGGAGGACTGAAGCTTTCTTT

d_gene: TRBD1
abundance: -
v_gene: TRBV28
j_gene: TRBJ1-2
CDR3aa: CASSSGQGPGGYGYTF
CDR3nt: TGTGCCAGCAGTTCGGGACAGGGCCCAGGGGGGTATGGCTACACCTTC

d_gene: TRBD2
abundance: few
v_gene: TRBV5-5
j_gene: TRBJ2-7
CDR3aa: CASSPQGAGPYEQYF
CDR3nt: TGTGCCAGCAGCCCTCAGGGAGCGGGACCTTACGAGCAGTACTTC

d_gene: -
abundance: -
v_gene: TRBV5-1
j_gene: TRBJ1-5
CDR3aa: CASSLDDTRNQPQHF
CDR3nt: TGCGCCAGCAGCTTGGACGACACGCGAAATCAGCCCCAGCATTTT

d_gene: -
abundance: -
v_gene: TRBV2
j_gene: TRBJ1-5
CDR3aa: CASSLTVVPTQPQHF
CDR3nt: TGTGCCAGCAGCCTGACAGTAGTTCCAACCCAGCCCCAGCATTTT

d_gene: TRBD2
abundance: -
v_gene: TRBV18
j_gene: TRBJ2-7
CDR3aa: CASSPQLQGLAVPYEQYF
CDR3nt: TGTGCCAGCTCACCACAGCTTCAGGGACTAGCGGTTCCCTACGAGCAGTACTTC

d_gene: TRBD1
abundance: -
v_gene: TRBV7-3
j_gene: TRBJ2-7
CDR3aa: CASSLDGTVGFYEQYF
CDR3nt: TGTGCCAGCAGCTTAGATGGGACAGTAGGATTCTACGAGCAGTACTTC

d_gene: TRBD1
abundance: many
v_gene: TRBV2
j_gene: TRBJ1-2
CDR3aa: CASTVEGGGYGYTF
CDR3nt: TGTGCCAGCACTGTGGAAGGGGGCGGCTATGGCTACACCTTC

d_gene: TRBD1
abundance: -
v_gene: TRBV2
j_gene: TRBJ1-1
CDR3aa: CASSSPATGKMNTEAFF
CDR3nt: TGTGCCAGCAGTTCCCCGGCGACAGGGAAGATGAACACTGAAGCTTTCTTT

d_gene: -
abundance: -
v_gene: TRBV4-1
j_gene: TRBJ2-2
CDR3aa: CASSQSINTGELFF
CDR3nt: TGCGCCAGCAGCCAATCTATAAACACCGGGGAGCTGTTTTTT

d_gene: -
abundance: -
v_gene: TRBV10-3
j_gene: TRBJ1-2
CDR3aa: CAISEGQIDSYGYTF
CDR3nt: TGTGCCATCAGTGAGGGACAGATCGACTCCTATGGCTACACCTTC

d_gene: -
abundance: -
v_gene: TRBV2
j_gene: TRBJ1-1
CDR3aa: CASVVYQGNTEAFF
CDR3nt: TGTGCCAGCGTTGTATATCAGGGGAACACTGAAGCTTTCTTT

d_gene: TRBD1
abundance: -
v_gene: TRBV29-1
j_gene: TRBJ2-5
CDR3aa: CSVEYGTGGFYETQYF
CDR3nt: TGCAGCGTTGAATATGGGACAGGGGGCTTTTACGAGACCCAGTACTTC

d_gene: TRBD1
abundance: -
v_gene: TRBV6-5
j_gene: TRBJ1-2
CDR3aa: CASRTGVGYTF
CDR3nt: TGTGCCAGCAGGACAGGGGTTGGCTACACCTTC

d_gene: TRBD2
abundance: -
v_gene: TRBV3-1/TRBV3-2
j_gene: TRBJ2-1
CDR3aa: CASSQVGREGNNEQFF
CDR3nt: TGTGCCAGCAGCCAAGTGGGGCGGGAGGGAAACAATGAGCAGTTCTTC

d_gene: -
abundance: -
v_gene: TRBV18
j_gene: TRBJ1-3
CDR3aa: CASALRQGRSSGNTIYF
CDR3nt: TGTGCCAGCGCCCTGCGGCAGGGTCGGAGCTCTGGAAACACCATATATTTT

d_gene: -
abundance: -
v_gene: TRBV5-1
j_gene: TRBJ2-1
CDR3aa: CASSLGGEYNEQFF
CDR3nt: TGCGCCAGCAGCTTGGGGGGAGAATACAATGAGCAGTTCTTC

d_gene: TRBD2
abundance: -
v_gene: TRBV18
j_gene: TRBJ2-1
CDR3aa: CASSPQLAGGSGEQFF
CDR3nt: TGTGCCAGCTCACCTCAACTAGCGGGAGGTTCGGGCGAGCAGTTCTTC

d_gene: TRBD2
abundance: once
v_gene: TRBV7-2
j_gene: TRBJ2-7
CDR3aa: CASSLDSGKDEQYF
CDR3nt: TGTGCCAGCAGCTTAGACAGCGGGAAGGACGAGCAGTACTTC

d_gene: -
abundance: -
v_gene: TRBV7-2
j_gene: TRBJ2-7
CDR3aa: CASSLAGRGREQYF
CDR3nt: TGTGCCAGCAGCTTAGCGGGCAGGGGTAGAGAGCAGTACTTC

d_gene: -
abundance: -
v_gene: TRBV3-1/TRBV3-2
j_gene: TRBJ1-1
CDR3aa: CASSRQRGGGKNTEAFF
CDR3nt: TGTGCCAGCAGCCGCCAGAGAGGGGGGGGGAAGAACACTGAAGCTTTCTTT

d_gene: -
abundance: -
v_gene: TRBV9
j_gene: TRBJ2-7
CDR3aa: CASSVGGEEYEQYF
CDR3nt: TGTGCCAGCAGCGTTGGAGGGGAAGAGTACGAGCAGTACTTC

d_gene: TRBD1
abundance: -
v_gene: TRBV23-1
j_gene: TRBJ2-7
CDR3aa: CASSQCSGQGGYEQYF
CDR3nt: TGCGCCAGCAGTCAATGTTCTGGACAGGGAGGCTACGAGCAGTACTTC

d_gene: -
abundance: -
v_gene: TRBV11-2
j_gene: TRBJ1-1
CDR3aa: CASSSTASNTEAFF
CDR3nt: TGTGCCAGCAGCTCGACAGCTTCGAACACTGAAGCTTTCTTT

d_gene: TRBD1
abundance: -
v_gene: TRBV5-1
j_gene: TRBJ2-3
CDR3aa: CASSPGQETDTQYF
CDR3nt: TGCGCCAGCAGCCCGGGACAGGAGACAGATACGCAGTATTTT

d_gene: -
abundance: -
v_gene: TRBV5-4
j_gene: TRBJ2-1
CDR3aa: CASSFRGYDYNEQFF
CDR3nt: TGTGCCAGCAGCTTCCGGGGATACGACTACAATGAGCAGTTCTTC

d_gene: TRBD1
abundance: -
v_gene: TRBV7-8
j_gene: TRBJ1-3
CDR3aa: CASSKDRASGNTIYF
CDR3nt: TGTGCCAGCAGCAAGGACAGGGCCTCTGGAAACACCATATATTTT

d_gene: -
abundance: -
v_gene: TRBV4-1
j_gene: TRBJ1-1
CDR3aa: CASSPMDRDVVRAFF
CDR3nt: TGCGCCAGCAGCCCCATGGACCGGGATGTTGTACGAGCTTTCTTT

d_gene: TRBD2
abundance: once
v_gene: TRBV7-9
j_gene: TRBJ2-1
CDR3aa: CASSLVGLAANEQFF
CDR3nt: TGTGCCAGCAGCCTGGTGGGACTAGCGGCGAATGAGCAGTTCTTC

d_gene: -
abundance: -
v_gene: TRBV30
j_gene: TRBJ2-2
CDR3aa: CAWSVEGSTGELFF
CDR3nt: TGTGCCTGGAGTGTGGAGGGATCCACCGGGGAGCTGTTTTTT

d_gene: -
abundance: -
v_gene: TRBV18
j_gene: TRBJ2-2
CDR3aa: CASSPQVSGVRTGELFF
CDR3nt: TGTGCCAGCTCACCACAGGTTTCTGGAGTTCGAACCGGGGAGCTGTTTTTT

d_gene: TRBD2
abundance: -
v_gene: TRBV6-2/TRBV6-3
j_gene: TRBJ2-3
CDR3aa: CASRPGGSRKDTQYF
CDR3nt: TGTGCCAGCAGACCTGGCGGGAGTCGGAAAGATACGCAGTATTTT

d_gene: TRBD1
abundance: -
v_gene: TRBV29-1
j_gene: TRBJ1-1
CDR3aa: CSVVAGQGGTEAFF
CDR3nt: TGCAGCGTTGTGGCGGGACAGGGCGGGACTGAAGCTTTCTTT

d_gene: -
abundance: -
v_gene: TRBV30
j_gene: TRBJ1-3
CDR3aa: CAWSRSSGNTIYF
CDR3nt: TGTGCCTGGAGTAGGAGTTCTGGAAACACCATATATTTT

d_gene: TRBD2
abundance: -
v_gene: TRBV27
j_gene: TRBJ2-3
CDR3aa: CASSLGGGTDTQYF
CDR3nt: TGTGCCAGCAGTTTGGGGGGGGGAACAGATACGCAGTATTTT

d_gene: -
abundance: -
v_gene: TRBV5-1
j_gene: TRBJ1-2
CDR3aa: CASSLAQGSYGYTF
CDR3nt: TGCGCCAGCAGCTTGGCCCAGGGTAGCTATGGCTACACCTTC

d_gene: TRBD2
abundance: -
v_gene: TRBV9
j_gene: TRBJ2-1
CDR3aa: CASSMSGIGNEQFF
CDR3nt: TGTGCCAGCAGCATGAGCGGGATTGGCAATGAGCAGTTCTTC

d_gene: -
abundance: -
v_gene: TRBV2
j_gene: TRBJ2-3
CDR3aa: CASRPVLSTDTQYF
CDR3nt: TGTGCCAGCAGGCCGGTCCTTTCCACAGATACGCAGTATTTT

d_gene: TRBD1
abundance: few
v_gene: TRBV2
j_gene: TRBJ2-1
CDR3aa: CASSEGDRVRDNEQFF
CDR3nt: TGTGCCAGCAGTGAGGGTGACAGGGTAAGGGACAATGAGCAGTTCTTC

d_gene: -
abundance: -
v_gene: TRBV7-3
j_gene: TRBJ1-2
CDR3aa: CASSPFPAGNNYGYTF
CDR3nt: TGTGCCAGCAGCCCCTTTCCGGCAGGGAATAACTATGGCTACACCTTC

d_gene: TRBD2
abundance: -
v_gene: TRBV4-2
j_gene: TRBJ2-3
CDR3aa: CASSQEGTSGSSSSTDTQYF
CDR3nt: TGTGCCAGCAGCCAAGAAGGGACTAGCGGGAGTAGTTCTAGCACAGATACGCAGTATTTT

d_gene: TRBD1
abundance: -
v_gene: TRBV6-5
j_gene: TRBJ1-1
CDR3aa: CASSYDRGMNTEAFF
CDR3nt: TGTGCCAGCAGTTACGACAGGGGAATGAACACTGAAGCTTTCTTT